The 17 T cell receptor beta chains given below trace back to one sample, sequenced in a study of blood T cells in healthy people across ages. It was with a sample-barcoded 5' primer and a J-beta primer mix that a second PCR of about 7 to 12 cycles was run. TCRdb re-analysed the 5' RACE reads in MiXCR, keeping a single row per CDR3 protein. Found here are hundreds of thousands of distinct CDR3 sequences, about 26% of them singletons; the top ten hold over 3.5%. The data also belong to a second study, concerning T cells of mothers and their children.

Sequencing was done on a sample of blood. The origin of the receptors is a boy aged 2 to 10 in good health.

This clonotype has a handful of counts. The chain uses TRBV12-3 or TRBV12-4 and TRBJ2-7, with D possibly matching TRBD2 (5 bases). The ends were cut back, 4 bases at V and 1 base at J, with 11 bases in the middle. The CDR3 runs to 14 residues. The CDR3 DNA follows: TGTGCCAGCAGTTCCGGCGGGCAGTCCTACGAGCAGTACTTC. Translated: CASSSGGQSYEQYF.

The rearrangement uses TRBV19 and TRBJ2-5; the D gene is possibly TRBD2 (6 bases). Trimming left V 6 bases short and J 1 base short, with 12 bases between. CDR1 is LNHDA, CDR2 SQIVND, per germline (reference sequence). CDR3 length equals 14 residues. CDR3 bases: TGTGCCAGTAGCGGGGGAGGACTCCAAGAGACCCAGTACTTC. This gives the protein CASSGGGLQETQYF. The full variable domain, in which reference TRBV19 and TRBJ2-5 provide the parts outside the CDR3, is DGGITQSPKYLFRKEGQNVTLSCEQNLNHDAMYWYRQDPGQGLRLIYYSQIVNDFQKGDIAEGYSVSREKKESFPLTVTSAQKNPTAFYLCASSGGGLQETQYFGPGTRLLVL.

Only a few counts were recorded for this clonotype. The chain joins TRBV7-9 to TRBJ2-5, with 8 nucleotides matching TRBD2. With the DNA end fitting TRBJ2-1 better, the J assignment may be wrong. The germline V gene has CDR1 SEHNR and CDR2 FQNEAQ (reference sequence). CDR3 length: 15 amino acids. The DNA of the CDR3 is TGTGCCAGCCGCATCAGCGGGGGCCAAGATAATGAGCAGTTCTTC. Its protein is CASRISGGQDNEQFF.

The J gene is TRBJ1-1, the V gene TRBV30, with TRBD1 as a possible D gene (5 bases). This CDR3 comprises 12 residues. The V and J ends lost 4 bases and 1 base respectively, with 7 bases between them. Germline V gives CDR1 GTSNPN, CDR2 SVGIG (reference sequence). The CDR3: CAWTGWNTEAFF. In nucleotides, the CDR3 is TGTGCCTGGACAGGGTGGAACACTGAAGCTTTCTTT.

This clonotype was detected a few times. This chain connects TRBV9 to TRBJ2-3, with 9 bases matching TRBD2. This CDR3 is built from 14 residues. Germline assignment: CDR1 SGDLS and CDR2 YYNGEE. The trim removed 6 bases at V and 5 bases at J, leaving 7 bases unmatched. The CDR3 loop is CASTGSGRKDTQYF. DNA of the CDR3: TGTGCCAGCACAGGTAGCGGGAGAAAAGATACGCAGTATTTT. Complete variable domain (other parts from reference TRBV9 and TRBJ2-3): DSGVTQTPKHLITATGQRVTLRCSPRSGDLSVYWYQQSLDQGLQFLIQYYNGEERAKGNILERFSAQQFPDLHSELNLSSLELGDSALYFCASTGSGRKDTQYFGPGTRLTVL.

This clonotype was observed a handful of times. V and J are TRBV7-2 and TRBJ2-7; 9 bases fit TRBD2. The CDR3 length is 14 residues. Germline CDR1 and CDR2: SGHTA and FQGNSA. Trimming removed 5 bases from V and 3 bases from J; junction bases left unmatched: 5. Here the CDR3 reads CASSPQREVYEQYF. In nucleotides, the CDR3 is TGTGCCAGCAGCCCCCAGCGGGAGGTCTACGAGCAGTACTTC.

The V call is TRBV5-1, the J call TRBJ1-1; no definite D call. The CDR3 extends over 15 amino acids. Germline assignment: CDR1 SGHRS and CDR2 YFSETQ. Trimming pared 4 bases from V and 2 bases from J, leaving 15 bases between. This chain's CDR3 is CASSLPREYNTEAFF. CDR3 coding DNA: TGCGCCAGCAGCCTACCTAGAGAGTACAACACTGAAGCTTTCTTT. Full variable domain (rest looked up from reference TRBV5-1 and TRBJ1-1): KAGVTQTPRYLIKTRGQQVTLSCSPISGHRSVSWYQQTPGQGLQFLFEYFSETQRNKGNFPGRFSGRQFSNSRSEMNVSTLELGDSALYLCASSLPREYNTEAFFGQGTRLTVV.

As concerns this clonotype: This sequence may be a read error, since a much larger clone differs from it by one base. CDR3 protein: CASSLGQGGQETHYF. The CDR3 DNA reads as TGCGCCAGCAGCTTGGGACAGGGGGGACAAGAGACCCATTACTTC. This chain links TRBV5-1 with TRBJ2-5; 9 positions agree with TRBD1. The CDR3 contains 15 residues. In germline, CDR1 is SGHRS, CDR2 YFSETQ.

The chain joins TRBV30 to TRBJ1-1; D not resolved. V lost 1 base and J lost 0, with 9 bases in between. The germline gives CDR1 GTSNPN, CDR2 SVGIG (reference sequence). This CDR3 contains 14 residues. The CDR3 protein is CAWSEAIMNTEAFF. DNA for the CDR3: TGTGCCTGGAGTGAGGCGATTATGAACACTGAAGCTTTCTTT.

This chain links TRBV10-3 with TRBJ2-7; no clear D. V was pared by 8 bases and J by 5 bases, with 7 bases between. The CDR3 is 10 residues long. CDR1 and CDR2 from the germline V gene are ENHRY and SYGVKD. The CDR3 DNA reads as TGTGCCATCGGCCGGGACGAGCAGTACTTC. Its translation: CAIGRDEQYF.

The gene calls are TRBV3-1 and TRBJ2-1, with 11 bases identical to TRBD1. This CDR3 is built from 14 residues. Looked up from germline, CDR1 is LGHDT and CDR2 is YNNKEL (reference sequence). The V segment lost 4 bases and the J segment 8 bases; nucleotides outside the gene matches: 4. The CDR3 spells CASSPDRGLDEQFF. CDR3 in DNA: TGTGCCAGCAGCCCGGACAGGGGGCTCGATGAGCAGTTCTTC.

The rearrangement joins TRBV2 to TRBJ2-7; tentative D call: TRBD2 (5 bases). CDR1 and CDR2 (germline): SNHLY, FYNNEI. This CDR3 spans 12 amino acids. Trimming cost V 6 bases and J 5 bases, with 11 bases left between them. CDR3 amino acids: CASSPTRDEQYF. The DNA of the CDR3 is TGTGCCAGCAGCCCTACTAGGGACGAGCAGTACTTC.

This clonotype came up a few times. The gene calls are TRBV4-1 and TRBJ2-7, with TRBD1 matching 7 bases. Germline loops: CDR1 MGHRA, CDR2 YSYEKL. CDR3 size: 15 residues. Trimming at V came to 0 bases and at J to 6 bases, leaving 8 bases not matched to a gene. CDR3 residues: CASSQEPGTAVEQYF. The CDR3 region has the DNA TGCGCCAGCAGCCAAGAACCCGGGACAGCCGTCGAGCAGTACTTC.

Comments on this clonotype: At one end, the junction sequence differs from germline, possibly due to a read error. The chain has TRBV7-9 and TRBJ2-5; TRBD2 aligns across 11 bases. CDR3 size: 14 residues. Germline V CDR1 and CDR2: SEHNR, FQNEAQ (reference sequence). In DNA form, the CDR3 reads TGTGCCAGCAGCAAGCAGTCACTAGCGGGAGAGATGTTCTTC. As protein: CASSKQSLAGEMFF. The full variable domain, its missing parts supplied by reference TRBV7-9 and TRBJ2-5, is DTGVSQNPRHKITKRGQNVTFRCDPISEHNRLYWYRQTLGQGPEFLTYFQNEAQLEKSRLLSDRFSAERPKGSFSTLEIQRTEQGDSAMYLCASSKQSLAGEMFFGPGTRLLVL.

This clonotype has only a few counts. The chain joins TRBV20-1 to TRBJ1-1; TRBD1 might be the D (6 bases). CDR3 length: 12 residues. With 5 bases removed from V and 5 bases from J, the gap between germline ends came to 12 bases. Looked up from germline, CDR1 is DFQATT and CDR2 is SNEGSKA (reference sequence). CDR3 sequence reads: CSAGTGSTEAFF. The CDR3 DNA sequence: TGCAGTGCTGGAACAGGGAGTACTGAAGCTTTCTTT.

The CDR3 loop reads CASSPGATLETQYF. CDR3 coding DNA: TGTGCCAGCAGCCCGGGCGCGACACTAGAGACCCAGTACTTC. The chain carries TRBV3-1 and TRBJ2-5; D unclear. The CDR3 length is 14 residues. Trimming pared 4 bases from V and 4 bases from J, leaving 13 bases between. Germline V gene sequence: CDR1 LGHDT, CDR2 YNNKEL (reference sequence).

This clonotype turned up a few times. J is TRBJ2-5 and V is TRBV25-1, with D tentatively TRBD1 (6 bases). The CDR3 has 15 amino acids. The V gene's germline CDR1 is MGHDK and CDR2 SYGVNS. V was cut by 3 bases and J by 2 bases, with 13 bases left in between. As DNA, the CDR3 is TGTGCCAGCAGTGACAAGACAGGCCTGCAAGAGACCCAGTACTTC. It specifies CASSDKTGLQETQYF.